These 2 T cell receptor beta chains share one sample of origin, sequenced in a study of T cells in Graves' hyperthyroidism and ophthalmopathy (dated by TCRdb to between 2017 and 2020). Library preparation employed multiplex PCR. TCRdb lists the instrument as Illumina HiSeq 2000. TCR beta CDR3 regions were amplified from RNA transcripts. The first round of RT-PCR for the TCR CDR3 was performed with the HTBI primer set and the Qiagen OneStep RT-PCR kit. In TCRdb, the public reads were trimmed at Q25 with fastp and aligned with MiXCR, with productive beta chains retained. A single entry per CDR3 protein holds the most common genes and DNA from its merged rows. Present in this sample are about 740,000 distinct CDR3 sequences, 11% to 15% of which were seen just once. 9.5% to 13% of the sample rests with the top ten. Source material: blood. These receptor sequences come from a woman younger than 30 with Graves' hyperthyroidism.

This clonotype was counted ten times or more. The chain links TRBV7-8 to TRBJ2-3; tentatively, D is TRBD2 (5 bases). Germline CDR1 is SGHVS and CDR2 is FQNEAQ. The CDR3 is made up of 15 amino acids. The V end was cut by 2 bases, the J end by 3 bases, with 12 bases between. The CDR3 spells CASSLRRDGTDTQYF. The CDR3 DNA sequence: TGTGCCAGCAGCTTAAGACGGGATGGAACAGATACGCAGTATTTT.

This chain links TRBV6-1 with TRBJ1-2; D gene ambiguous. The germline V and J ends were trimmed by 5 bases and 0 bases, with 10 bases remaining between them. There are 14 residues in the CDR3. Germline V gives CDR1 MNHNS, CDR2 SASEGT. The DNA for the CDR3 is TGTGCCAGCAGTTCCAACAGCCCTAACTATGGCTACACCTTC. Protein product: CASSSNSPNYGYTF.